What follows are 14 T cell receptor beta chains derived from one specimen sequenced in a study of blood T cell repertoires in COVID-19. Sequenced by immunoSEQ multiplex PCR; TCRdb stores in-frame clones only, minus some. The data show roughly 150,000 clones, with about four fifths seen just once and 2.5% to 3% held by the top ten. The specimen sequenced was peripheral blood. These receptor sequences come from a woman aged 80 or older with COVID-19, enrolled during active disease.

The chain recombines TRBV28 with TRBJ1-5; the D is unclear. V shed 6 bases and J shed 9 bases, with 24 bases lying between them. The CDR3 runs to 16 residues. Per germline, CDR1 MDHEN and CDR2 SYDVKM. For the CDR3, the DNA is TGTGCCAGCAGGGTAAGGGCCAGGCGGGCCCCGCCGCCCCAGCATTTT. Translated, it gives CASRVRARRAPPPQHF.

This rearrangement joins TRBV19 to TRBJ2-7, with a weak D call TRBD1 (5 bases). With 3 bases removed from V and 2 bases from J, the gap between germline ends came to 11 bases. The CDR3 runs to 14 residues. CDR1 and CDR2 (germline): LNHDA, SQIVND (reference sequence). The CDR3 DNA reads TGTGCCAGTAGTATGAGGCAGGGCGCCTACGAGCAGTACTTC. Protein product: CASSMRQGAYEQYF.

The chain links TRBV24-1 to TRBJ2-1; possible D gene TRBD1, 8 bases. The CDR3 is 16 amino acids. The ends were cut back, 0 bases at V and 4 bases at J, with 12 bases in the middle. Per germline, CDR1 KGHDR and CDR2 SFDVKD. CDR3 sequence reads: CATSDLGQGGYNEQFF. CDR3 nucleotides: TGTGCCACCAGTGATTTGGGACAGGGAGGGTACAATGAGCAGTTCTTC.

The V call is TRBV7-9, the J call TRBJ2-5; a weak D match, TRBD1 (6 bases). Germline CDR1 reads SEHNR; CDR2 reads FQNEAQ (reference sequence). The germline V and J ends were trimmed by 6 bases and 5 bases, with 13 bases remaining between them. The CDR3 loop spans 13 amino acids. CDR3: CASRVSGDETQYF. The CDR3 bases are TGTGCCAGCAGGGTATCAGGGGACGAGACCCAGTACTTC.

The chain employs TRBV7-8 and TRBJ1-6; 7 bases are a match to TRBD1. CDR1 and CDR2 (germline): SGHVS, FQNEAQ. V lost 5 bases to trimming and J lost 4 bases; unmatched junction nucleotides: 5. The CDR3 runs to 15 residues. As DNA, the CDR3 is TGTGCCAGCAGCACCCGGACAGGTTATAATTCACCCCTCCACTTT. Translating gives CASSTRTGYNSPLHF.

The chain uses TRBV10-3 and TRBJ2-5; TRBD2 matches 9 bases. The CDR3 length is 14 residues. Trimming cost V 3 bases and J 6 bases; bases outside gene matches: 5. Germline assignment: CDR1 ENHRY and CDR2 SYGVKD. In DNA, the CDR3 is TGTGCCATCAGTGACCTAACTAGCGGGCAGACCCAGTACTTC. It specifies CAISDLTSGQTQYF.

In nucleotides, the CDR3 is TGTGCCAGTAGTTCGGGGTGGCTAGCGGGAAACTACAATGAGCAGTTCTTC. Amino acids: CASSSGWLAGNYNEQFF. This rearrangement joins TRBV19 to TRBJ2-1; TRBD2 agrees at 9 bases. The CDR3 loop spans 17 amino acids. Germline V gene lookup returns CDR1 LNHDA and CDR2 SQIVND (reference sequence). The J segment lost 3 bases and the V segment lost 5 bases, leaving 11 bases of the junction unmatched.

The genes are TRBV7-6 and TRBJ2-7; no clear D. The CDR3 totals 14 residues. Trimming left V 8 bases short and J 3 bases short, with 17 bases between. The germline V gene has CDR1 SGHVS and CDR2 FNYEAQ. Written as DNA, the CDR3 is TGTGCCAGCTCTAGAAGTCGCGGAGTCTACGAGCAGTACTTC. Residues: CASSRSRGVYEQYF. The complete variable domain, with remaining parts taken from reference TRBV7-6 and TRBJ2-7, reads GAGVSQSPRYKVTKRGQDVALRCDPISGHVSLYWYRQALGQGPEFLTYFNYEAQQDKSGLPNDRFSAERPEGSISTLTIQRTEQRDSAMYRCASSRSRGVYEQYFGPGTRLTVT.

The gene calls are TRBV4-1 and TRBJ1-2, with TRBD1 matching 10 bases. Unmatched junction bases numbered 10, after V lost 6 bases and J lost 3 bases. The germline CDR1 and CDR2 sequences are MGHRA and YSYEKL. This CDR3 spans 16 amino acids. The CDR3 region is CASSALRDRGHYGYTF. CDR3 nucleotides: TGCGCCAGCAGTGCACTCCGGGACAGGGGCCACTATGGCTACACCTTC.

This clone was recorded once. The chain carries TRBV21-1 and TRBJ2-2; no check of the table's D call, TRBD2, against the DNA was made. TRBV21-1 is assigned pseudogene status. CDR3 length: 20 residues. The CDR3 loop reads CASSKGVSASGGSNTGELFF. The CDR3 DNA reads as TGTGCCAGCAGCAAAGGGGTCTCGGCTAGCGGGGGGTCGAACACCGGGGAGCTGTTTTTT.

V usage is TRBV5-6 and J usage is TRBJ1-5, with TRBD1 identical over 7 bases. The junction had 10 bases not matched to a gene; V was cut back by 3 bases and J by 4 bases. The V gene's germline CDR1 is SGHDT and CDR2 YYEEEE. This CDR3 is 16 amino acids long. The CDR3 loop is CASSWKGTANNQPQHF. DNA for the CDR3: TGTGCCAGCAGCTGGAAGGGGACAGCAAATAATCAGCCCCAGCATTTT.

This chain joins TRBV4-2 and TRBJ2-1; D may be TRBD2 (6 bases). The CDR3 has 17 residues. Germline CDR1 LGHNA, CDR2 YNFKEQ. V gave up 0 bases and J gave up 7 bases, with 19 bases separating them. Here the CDR3 reads CASSQDPPGGVKNEQFF. DNA for the CDR3: TGTGCCAGCAGCCAAGATCCTCCCGGGGGAGTAAAGAATGAGCAGTTCTTC.

The chain recombines TRBV28 with TRBJ1-6, with a tentative D call TRBD1 (6 bases). This CDR3 comprises 16 residues. Trimming took 7 bases from V and 0 from J, leaving 13 bases between them. The germline gives CDR1 MDHEN, CDR2 SYDVKM. CDR3: CASIPTGSSYNSPLHF. In nucleotides, the CDR3 is TGTGCCAGCATCCCAACAGGGAGCTCCTATAATTCACCCCTCCACTTT.

The chain's CDR3 is CASSFGQGVNEKLFF. The CDR3 DNA reads TGTGCCAGCAGCTTTGGACAGGGAGTTAATGAAAAACTGTTTTTT. The V call is TRBV9, the J call TRBJ1-4; 8 bases agree with TRBD1. The CDR3 has 15 amino acids. J was trimmed by 4 bases and V by 4 bases; bases with no gene match: 6. Germline V gives CDR1 SGDLS, CDR2 YYNGEE.